The T cell receptor beta chain described here comes from a study of T-cell reconstitution after alpha-beta-depleted transplantation in children (dated by TCRdb to 2016 to 2018). Study-level background: T-cell immune reconstitution after TCRalphabeta/CD19-depleted allogeneic hematopoietic cell transplantation in children was quantitatively tracked in the study by means of TCR repertoire profiling.

To prepare the library, PCR was applied. These reads were obtained on an Illumina HiSeq 2500. To normalize quantification of the TCRbeta repertoire, the TCR libraries were built with molecular barcoding that relied on unique molecular identifiers. TCRdb reprocessed the public reads (quality trimming at Q25 with fastp, clone calling with MiXCR) and kept in-frame beta chains. When rows share a CDR3 protein, they turn into one entry using the most common DNA and genes. This sample lists about 510,000 distinct CDR3 sequences; about 10% were detected once. The top ten clonotypes cover approximately 14% of the sample. For CDR1 and CDR2, the germline V gene lists SQVTM and ANQGSEA. V and J lose 1 base and 5 bases, and a span of 14 bases separates them. From the cysteine through the phenylalanine, the CDR3 covers 14 amino acids. Here the CDR3 DNA is all that survives: 42 bases in frame from base 1. Overall results and qualifications from the work: Hyperexpanded clone frequencies declined over subsequent months; after one year, T-cell counts and TCRbeta diversity were mostly attributed to newly produced T cells. The high TCRbeta diversity at day 60 in some patients was ascribed to recipient T cells and intrathymic progenitors that had survived conditioning. About two months after transplant, the apparently early recovery of alphabetaT-cell counts reportedly depended on just several hundred clones that had expanded rapidly and came from non-depleted graft cells.

On this clonotype: It has no known antigen specificity. No much larger clone exists at a distance of one base, and base qualities are not known.

Taken with the paper, the label for treatment or condition translates to: allogeneic hematopoietic cell transplantation with graft depleted of TCRalphabeta T cells and CD19 B cells. Transplant recipients were children who received TCRalphabeta/CD19-depleted allogeneic hematopoietic cell grafts. The origin of this receptor is a female patient aged 2-9 years who had a stem cell transplant for aplastic anemia, so the T cells may come from the graft donor. The material sequenced was PBMCs, mostly from graft donor cells, taken 180 days after TCRalphabeta/CD19-depleted stem cell transplant. The V and J segments used are TRBV29-1 and TRBJ1-1; no D gene call is confident. The DNA reads as follows: TGCAGCGTTGAAGTGCGACATAGGAGTACTGAAGCTTTCTTT. Translated, it reads CSVEVRHRSTEAFF.